The 17 T cell receptor beta chains below all came from one sample that was sequenced in a study of shared clonotypes between healthy human individuals. TCRdb's copy holds only in-frame clones and misses some; the assay was immunoSEQ multiplex PCR. The sample consists of about 470,000 clones, around 79% of them appearing once. Sequencing was carried out using PBMCs. These receptors were collected from a woman between 40 and 55 years old in good health. Some clones in this sample may be carry-over from other donors' samples.

The chain uses TRBV19 and TRBJ1-5; 7 nucleotides match TRBD1. The CDR3 has 18 amino acids. V dropped 5 bases and J dropped 0; count of bases not matched to a gene: 13. Germline CDR1 is LNHDA and CDR2 is SQIVND (reference sequence). CDR3 nucleotides: TGTGCCAGTAGTGGACAGCGGGACAGAGGCTATAGCAATCAGCCCCAGCATTTT. Translating gives CASSGQRDRGYSNQPQHF. Combining the CDR3 with reference TRBV19 and TRBJ1-5 gives the whole variable domain DGGITQSPKYLFRKEGQNVTLSCEQNLNHDAMYWYRQDPGQGLRLIYYSQIVNDFQKGDIAEGYSVSREKKESFPLTVTSAQKNPTAFYLCASSGQRDRGYSNQPQHFGDGTRLSIL.

The V and J genes are TRBV5-1 and TRBJ2-1, with D unresolved. Trimming stripped 0 bases from V and 4 bases from J, with 8 bases between. The CDR3 contains 14 residues. The germline V gene encodes CDR1 SGHRS and CDR2 YFSETQ. CDR3 region: CASSLDSRYNEQFF. Written as DNA, the CDR3 is TGCGCCAGCAGCTTGGATTCGAGGTACAATGAGCAGTTCTTC.

In nucleotides, the CDR3 is TGTGCCAGCAGTATCTTTGCGACAGCCTACGAGCAGTACTTC. This codes for CASSIFATAYEQYF. The V and J genes are TRBV27 and TRBJ2-7; D perhaps matches TRBD1 (5 bases). The V end was cut by 5 bases, the J end by 2 bases, with 13 bases between. CDR3 size: 14 residues. CDR1 MNHEY and CDR2 SMNVEV come from the germline V gene (reference sequence).

This rearrangement joins TRBV30 to TRBJ2-3, with D unclear. This CDR3 has 13 residues. V lost 4 bases to trimming and J lost 4 bases, with 12 bases between them. The germline V gene encodes CDR1 GTSNPN and CDR2 SVGIG (reference sequence). This chain's CDR3 is CAWILAGSDTQYF. The CDR3 region has the DNA TGTGCCTGGATTCTGGCAGGATCAGATACGCAGTATTTT.

Note on this clone: This may be a read error: a much more frequent sequence differs by one nucleotide. The chain links TRBV11-3 to TRBJ2-2; D gene ambiguous. Germline-derived CDR1 and CDR2 are SGHNT and YENEEA. The CDR3 is 13 residues long. V lost 1 base, J lost 5 bases, and 5 bases lay in between. CDR3 sequence: CASSLVRTGELFF. CDR3 DNA: TGTGCCAGCAGCTTAGTTCGGACCGGGGAGCTGTTTTTT.

The rearrangement links TRBV6-5 to TRBJ2-3; no clear D. This CDR3 contains 15 residues. V was pared by 2 bases and J by 2 bases, with 11 bases between. Germline CDR1 MNHEY, CDR2 SVGAGI. The CDR3 bases are TGTGCCAGCAGTTACCAGGCGGCAATCACAGATACGCAGTATTTT. Residues: CASSYQAAITDTQYF.

The J gene is TRBJ2-7, the V gene TRBV5-5; the D call may be TRBD1 or TRBD2 (6 bases each). The CDR3 is 15 residues long. Per germline, CDR1 SGHKS and CDR2 YYEKEE (reference sequence). V was cut by 1 base and J by 3 bases, with 14 bases left in between. CDR3 bases: TGTGCCAGCAGCTTGTTGGAGGGGGTTAGCTACGAGCAGTACTTC. Its translation is CASSLLEGVSYEQYF.

The chain uses TRBV7-2 and TRBJ1-4; D call uncertain. V was trimmed by 3 bases and J by 8 bases, leaving 10 bases between them. The CDR3 is made up of 13 amino acids. Germline CDR1 SGHTA, CDR2 FQGNSA. CDR3 coding DNA: TGTGCCAGCAGCTTCCTTCGTACCGAAAAACTGTTTTTT. Encoded protein: CASSFLRTEKLFF. Complete variable domain (other parts from reference TRBV7-2 and TRBJ1-4): GAGVSQSPSNKVTEKGKDVELRCDPISGHTALYWYRQSLGQGLEFLIYFQGNSAPDKSGLPSDRFSAERTGGSVSTLTIQRTQQEDSAVYLCASSFLRTEKLFFGSGTQLSVL.

This clone appeared a few times. This specimen includes other DNA sequences encoding the same CDR3. The chain carries TRBV18 and TRBJ1-5; D is ambiguous. CDR3 length equals 12 residues. Trimming removed 3 bases at V and 4 bases at J, with 4 bases between. Germline CDR1 reads KGHSH; CDR2 reads LQKENI. CDR3 DNA: TGTGCCAGCTCACCGGATAATCAGCCCCAGCATTTT. It codes for CASSPDNQPQHF. The full variable domain, completed using reference TRBV18 and TRBJ1-5, is NAGVMQNPRHLVRRRGQEARLRCSPMKGHSHVYWYRQLPEEGLKFMVYLQKENIIDESGMPKERFSAEFPKEGPSILRIQQVVRGDSAAYFCASSPDNQPQHFGDGTRLSIL.

The V and J genes are TRBV30 and TRBJ2-3; 14 bases agree with TRBD2. The V segment lost 2 bases and the J segment 2 bases; nucleotides outside the gene matches: 6. Germline CDR1 reads GTSNPN; CDR2 reads SVGIG (reference sequence). The CDR3 is 17 residues long. This CDR3 reads CAWSTGTSGRYTDTQYF. The CDR3 nucleotides read TGTGCCTGGAGTACCGGGACTAGCGGGAGATACACAGATACGCAGTATTTT.

The genes are TRBV15 and TRBJ2-3; 8 bases align to TRBD2. CDR1 and CDR2 (germline): LNHNV, YYDKDF (reference sequence). V lost 5 bases and J lost 4; bases outside the gene matches: 5. This CDR3 region has 14 residues. DNA for the CDR3: TGTGCCACCAGCGGACGGGGGGGGGCAGATACGCAGTATTTT. Translating it yields CATSGRGGADTQYF.

Written as DNA, the CDR3 is TGTGCCAGCAGCTCTGGACAGGGGGGCACAGATACGCAGTATTTT. Protein: CASSSGQGGTDTQYF. The chain joins TRBV7-9 to TRBJ2-3; 10 nucleotides agree with TRBD1. The CDR3 runs to 15 residues. The germline V gene has CDR1 SEHNR and CDR2 FQNEAQ (reference sequence). V shed 4 bases and J 1 base; nucleotides not matched to a gene: 2. The entire variable domain, with the rest obtained from reference TRBV7-9 and TRBJ2-3, is as follows: DTGVSQNPRHKITKRGQNVTFRCDPISEHNRLYWYRQTLGQGPEFLTYFQNEAQLEKSRLLSDRFSAERPKGSFSTLEIQRTEQGDSAMYLCASSSGQGGTDTQYFGPGTRLTVL.

This clone was counted many times. The chain employs TRBV7-9 and TRBJ1-3; D uncertain. Germline V lookup: CDR1 SEHNR, CDR2 FQNEAQ (reference sequence). V shed 3 bases and J shed 0 bases, with 6 bases lying between them. This CDR3 spans 14 amino acids. Here the CDR3 reads CASSFDPSGNTIYF. The CDR3 DNA reads as TGTGCCAGCAGCTTCGACCCCTCTGGAAACACCATATATTTT.

This chain connects TRBV11-3 to TRBJ2-1; 13 nucleotides match TRBD2. CDR1 is SGHNT and CDR2 is YENEEA in the germline V gene. Losses at the gene ends were 1 base for V and 8 bases for J; bases not matched to a gene: 2. The CDR3 loop spans 15 amino acids. The CDR3 reads CASSLGTSGSHEQFF. CDR3 bases: TGTGCCAGCAGCTTAGGGACTAGCGGGAGTCATGAGCAGTTCTTC.

The chain employs TRBV28 and TRBJ2-1, with D unclear. The CDR3 consists of 15 residues. Germline CDR1 reads MDHEN; CDR2 reads SYDVKM. V was shortened by 2 bases and J by 2 bases, with 10 bases between the two germline ends. CDR3 amino acids: CASSLAPWTYNEQFF. The CDR3 nucleotides read TGTGCCAGCAGTTTAGCCCCGTGGACCTACAATGAGCAGTTCTTC.

The chain joins TRBV15 to TRBJ1-4, with no clear D. This CDR3 spans 14 amino acids. Trimming removed 2 bases at V and 4 bases at J, with 8 bases between. Germline V gives CDR1 LNHNV, CDR2 YYDKDF (reference sequence). CDR3 region: CATSRRFSNEKLFF. The DNA for the CDR3 is TGTGCCACCAGCAGAAGGTTTAGTAATGAAAAACTGTTTTTT.

This chain uses TRBV30 with TRBJ2-3; no firm D call. Germline CDR1 is GTSNPN and CDR2 is SVGIG (reference sequence). CDR3 length: 12 amino acids. Between the trimmed V and J ends, which lost 4 bases and 3 bases, there was a span of 8 bases. The DNA of the CDR3 is TGTGCCTGGACCAAACAGACAGATACGCAGTATTTT. Its translation is CAWTKQTDTQYF.